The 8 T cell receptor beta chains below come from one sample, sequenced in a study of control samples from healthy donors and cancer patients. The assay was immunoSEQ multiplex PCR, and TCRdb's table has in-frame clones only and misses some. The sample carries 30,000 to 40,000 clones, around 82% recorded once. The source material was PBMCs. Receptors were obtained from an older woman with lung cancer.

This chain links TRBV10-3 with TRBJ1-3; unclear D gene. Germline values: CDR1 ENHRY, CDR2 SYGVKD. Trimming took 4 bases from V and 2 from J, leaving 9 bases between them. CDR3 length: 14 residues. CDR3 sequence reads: CAISAIGTGNTIYF. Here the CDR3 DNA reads TGTGCCATCAGTGCCATAGGGACTGGAAACACCATATATTTT.

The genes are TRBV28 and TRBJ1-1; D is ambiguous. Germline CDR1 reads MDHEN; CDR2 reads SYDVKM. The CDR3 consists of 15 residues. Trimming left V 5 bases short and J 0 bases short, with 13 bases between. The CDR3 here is CASSPTSPMNTEAFF. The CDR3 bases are TGTGCCAGCAGTCCCACCTCCCCCATGAACACTGAAGCTTTCTTT. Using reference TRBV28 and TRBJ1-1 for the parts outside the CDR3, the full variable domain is DVKVTQSSRYLVKRTGEKVFLECVQDMDHENMFWYRQDPGLGLRLIYFSYDVKMKEKGDIPEGYSVSREKKERFSLILESASTNQTSMYLCASSPTSPMNTEAFFGQGTRLTVV.

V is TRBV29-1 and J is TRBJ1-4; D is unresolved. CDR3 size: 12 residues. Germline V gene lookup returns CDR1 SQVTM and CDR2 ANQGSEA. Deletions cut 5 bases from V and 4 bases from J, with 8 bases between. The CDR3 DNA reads TGCAGCGTTCCGACCGGTAATGAAAAACTGTTTTTT. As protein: CSVPTGNEKLFF.

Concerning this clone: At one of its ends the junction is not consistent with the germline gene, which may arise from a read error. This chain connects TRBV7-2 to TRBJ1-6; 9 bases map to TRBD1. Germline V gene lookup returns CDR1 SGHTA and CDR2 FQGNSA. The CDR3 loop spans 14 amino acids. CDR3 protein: CASSLGQQGAGASF. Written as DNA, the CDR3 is TGTGCCAGCAGCTTAGGGCAACAGGGGGCGGGGGCCTCTTTT.

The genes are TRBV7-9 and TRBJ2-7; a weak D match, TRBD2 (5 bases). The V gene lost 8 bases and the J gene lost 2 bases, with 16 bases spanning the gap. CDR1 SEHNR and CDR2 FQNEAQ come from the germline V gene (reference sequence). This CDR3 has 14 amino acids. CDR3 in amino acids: CASGRGAETYEQYF. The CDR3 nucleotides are TGTGCCAGCGGCCGTGGAGCGGAAACCTACGAGCAGTACTTC.

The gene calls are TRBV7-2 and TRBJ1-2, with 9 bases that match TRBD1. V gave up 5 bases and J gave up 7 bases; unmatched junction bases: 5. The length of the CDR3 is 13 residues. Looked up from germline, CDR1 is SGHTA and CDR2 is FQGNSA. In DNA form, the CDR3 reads TGTGCCAGCAGCCGGGGACAGGGCTCTGGCTACACCTTC. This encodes CASSRGQGSGYTF. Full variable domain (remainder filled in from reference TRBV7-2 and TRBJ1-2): GAGVSQSPSNKVTEKGKDVELRCDPISGHTALYWYRQSLGQGLEFLIYFQGNSAPDKSGLPSDRFSAERTGGSVSTLTIQRTQQEDSAVYLCASSRGQGSGYTFGSGTRLTVV.

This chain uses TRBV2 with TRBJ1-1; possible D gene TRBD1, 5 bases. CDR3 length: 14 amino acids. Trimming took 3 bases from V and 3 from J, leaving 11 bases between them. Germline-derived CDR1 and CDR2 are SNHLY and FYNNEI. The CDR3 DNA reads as TGTGCCAGCAGTGAGCAGGGAGGGGACACTGAAGCTTTCTTT. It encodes CASSEQGGDTEAFF.

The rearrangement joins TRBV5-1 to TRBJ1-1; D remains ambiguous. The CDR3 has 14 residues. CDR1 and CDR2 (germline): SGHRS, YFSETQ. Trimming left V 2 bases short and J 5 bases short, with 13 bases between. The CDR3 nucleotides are TGCGCCAGCAGCTTTTTCACGCAGACTACTGAAGCTTTCTTT. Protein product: CASSFFTQTTEAFF.